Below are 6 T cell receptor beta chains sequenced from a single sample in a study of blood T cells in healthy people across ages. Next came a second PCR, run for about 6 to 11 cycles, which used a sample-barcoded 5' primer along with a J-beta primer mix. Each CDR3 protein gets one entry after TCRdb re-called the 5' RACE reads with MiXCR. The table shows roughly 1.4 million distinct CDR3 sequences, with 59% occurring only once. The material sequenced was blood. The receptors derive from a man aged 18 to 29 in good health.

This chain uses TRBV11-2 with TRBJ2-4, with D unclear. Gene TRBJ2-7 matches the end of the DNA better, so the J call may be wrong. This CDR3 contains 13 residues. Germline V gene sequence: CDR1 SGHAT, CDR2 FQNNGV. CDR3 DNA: TGTGCCAGCAGCTTAATGTCGTCGGACGAGCAGTACTTC. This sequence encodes CASSLMSSDEQYF.

The CDR3 is CSATPPGGRSNEKLFF. The DNA of the CDR3 is TGCAGTGCTACACCTCCAGGGGGCCGGTCTAATGAAAAACTGTTTTTT. The chain employs TRBV20-1 and TRBJ1-4, with 8 positions matching TRBD1. The junction had 10 bases not matched to a gene; V was cut back by 4 bases and J by 3 bases. The length of the CDR3 is 16 residues. Germline CDR1 reads DFQATT; CDR2 reads SNEGSKA (reference sequence).

CDR3 region: CASSPGLAGGFSYEQYF. The CDR3 DNA sequence: TGTGCCAGCAGCCCGGGACTAGCGGGAGGCTTCTCCTACGAGCAGTACTTC. The chain couples TRBV14 to TRBJ2-7; 15 bases agree with TRBD2. The length of the CDR3 is 17 residues. Germline loops: CDR1 SGHDN, CDR2 FVKESK. With 4 bases clipped from V and 0 bases from J, the junction kept 4 bases outside the gene matches.

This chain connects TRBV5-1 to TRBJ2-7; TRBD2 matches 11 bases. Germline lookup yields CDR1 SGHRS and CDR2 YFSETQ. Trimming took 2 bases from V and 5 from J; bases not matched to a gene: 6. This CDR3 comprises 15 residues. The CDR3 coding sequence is TGCGCCAGCAGCTTTACTAGCGGGAGATTCAACGAGCAGTACTTC. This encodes CASSFTSGRFNEQYF.

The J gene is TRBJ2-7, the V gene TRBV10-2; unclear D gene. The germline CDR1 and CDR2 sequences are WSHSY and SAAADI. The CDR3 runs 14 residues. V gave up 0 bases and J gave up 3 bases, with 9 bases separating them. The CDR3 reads CASSESGLGYEQYF. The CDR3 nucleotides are TGCGCCAGCAGTGAGTCTGGGTTAGGCTACGAGCAGTACTTC.

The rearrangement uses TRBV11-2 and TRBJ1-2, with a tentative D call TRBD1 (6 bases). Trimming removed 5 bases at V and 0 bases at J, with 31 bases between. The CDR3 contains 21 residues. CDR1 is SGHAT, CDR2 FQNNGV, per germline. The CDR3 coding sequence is TGTGCCAGCAGCCCCCTCGGCTCAGGGGCGTTTTCGAATATGGCTAACTATGGCTACACCTTC. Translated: CASSPLGSGAFSNMANYGYTF. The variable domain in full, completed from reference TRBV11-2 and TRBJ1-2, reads EAGVAQSPRYKIIEKRQSVAFWCNPISGHATLYWYQQILGQGPKLLIQFQNNGVVDDSQLPKDRFSAERLKGVDSTLKIQPAKLEDSAVYLCASSPLGSGAFSNMANYGYTFGSGTRLTVV.